This TCR beta chain is drawn from a study of blood T cell repertoires in COVID-19. About the research overall: PBMCs, B-cell-depleted T cells, or T cells provided the cDNA or gDNA that made up the material.

One Seattle source followed patients from active infection through their disease course. Original data processing: The authors estimated nucleated cell counts from reference gene primer amplification. Sequenced by immunoSEQ multiplex PCR; TCRdb stores in-frame clones only, minus some. Clone size and the V and J calls come from that table; the DNA yielded D and trimming. This table holds 540,000 or so clones, less than 90% found once. This CDR3 region has 18 residues. Germline V gene sequence: CDR1 LNHDA, CDR2 SQIVND (reference sequence). V shed 5 bases, J shed 3 bases, and the junction held 17 bases outside the gene matches.

The gene calls are TRBV19 and TRBJ2-5, with 8 bases aligning to TRBD2. The TCR sequence derives from a woman between 50 and 59 years old with COVID-19, enrolled during active disease. Sequencing was carried out using peripheral blood. In DNA, the CDR3 is TGTGCCAGTAGTCCGCGGAGGATGGGCGGGGGGTCCAAAGAGACCCAGTACTTC. Translated, it gives CASSPRRMGGGSKETQYF.